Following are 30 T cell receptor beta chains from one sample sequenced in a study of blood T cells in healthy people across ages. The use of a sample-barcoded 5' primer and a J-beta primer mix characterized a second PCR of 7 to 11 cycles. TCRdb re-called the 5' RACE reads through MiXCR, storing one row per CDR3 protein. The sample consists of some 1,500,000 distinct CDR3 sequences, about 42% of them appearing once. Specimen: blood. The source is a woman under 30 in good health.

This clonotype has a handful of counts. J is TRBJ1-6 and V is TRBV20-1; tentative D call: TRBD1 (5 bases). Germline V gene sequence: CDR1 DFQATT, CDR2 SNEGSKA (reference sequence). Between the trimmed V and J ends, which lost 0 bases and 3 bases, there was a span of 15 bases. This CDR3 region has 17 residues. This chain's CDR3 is CSARDRRGSFYNSPLHF. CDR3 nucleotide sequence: TGCAGTGCTAGAGATCGTAGGGGATCTTTCTATAATTCACCCCTCCACTTT.

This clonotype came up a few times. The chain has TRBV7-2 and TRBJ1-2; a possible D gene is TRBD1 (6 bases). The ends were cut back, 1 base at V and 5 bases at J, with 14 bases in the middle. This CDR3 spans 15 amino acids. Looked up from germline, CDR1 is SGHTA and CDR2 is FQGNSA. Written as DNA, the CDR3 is TGTGCCAGCAGCTTAGGTCCAGGGGACCGATATGGCTACACCTTC. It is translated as CASSLGPGDRYGYTF.

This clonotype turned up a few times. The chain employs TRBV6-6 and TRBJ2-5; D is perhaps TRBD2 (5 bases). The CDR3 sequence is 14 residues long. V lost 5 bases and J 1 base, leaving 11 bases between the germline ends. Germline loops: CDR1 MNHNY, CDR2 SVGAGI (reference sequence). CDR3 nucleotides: TGTGCCAGCAGTATCCAGACTACCCAAGAGACCCAGTACTTC. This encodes CASSIQTTQETQYF.

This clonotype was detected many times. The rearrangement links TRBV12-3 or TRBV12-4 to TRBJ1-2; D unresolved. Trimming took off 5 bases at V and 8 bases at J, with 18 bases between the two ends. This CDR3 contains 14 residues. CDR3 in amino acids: CASSHQERTDGYTF. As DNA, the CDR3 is TGTGCCAGCAGTCATCAGGAGAGGACCGACGGCTACACCTTC.

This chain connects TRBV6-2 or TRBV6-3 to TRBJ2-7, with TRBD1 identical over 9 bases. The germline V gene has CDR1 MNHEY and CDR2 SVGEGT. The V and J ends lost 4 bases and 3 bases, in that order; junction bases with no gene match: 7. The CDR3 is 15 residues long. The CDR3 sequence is CASSFPGQGDYEQYF. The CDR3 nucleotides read TGTGCCAGCAGTTTCCCGGGACAGGGAGACTACGAGCAGTACTTC.

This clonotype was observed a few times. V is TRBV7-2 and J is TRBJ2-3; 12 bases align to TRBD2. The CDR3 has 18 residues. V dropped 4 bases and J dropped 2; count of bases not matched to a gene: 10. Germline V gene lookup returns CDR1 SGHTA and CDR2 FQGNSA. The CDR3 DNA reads TGTGCCAGCAGCTCCAGACTAGCGGGGGCCCACTCCACAGATACGCAGTATTTT. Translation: CASSSRLAGAHSTDTQYF.

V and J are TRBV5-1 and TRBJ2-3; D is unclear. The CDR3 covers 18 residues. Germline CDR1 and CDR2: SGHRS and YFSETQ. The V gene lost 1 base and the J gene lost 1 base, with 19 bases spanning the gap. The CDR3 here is CASSLPVGIGRRTDTQYF. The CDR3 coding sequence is TGCGCCAGCAGCTTGCCGGTAGGGATCGGCCGTCGCACAGATACGCAGTATTTT.

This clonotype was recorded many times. CDR3 sequence (DNA): TGCAGTGCTAGAGATGCCAAGGGACAAATACCTGAGCAGTTCTTC. Translating it yields CSARDAKGQIPEQFF. The chain has TRBV20-1 and TRBJ2-1; tentatively, D is TRBD1 (6 bases). Trimming stripped 0 bases from V and 9 bases from J, with 18 bases between. The germline gives CDR1 DFQATT, CDR2 SNEGSKA (reference sequence). CDR3 length: 15 residues.

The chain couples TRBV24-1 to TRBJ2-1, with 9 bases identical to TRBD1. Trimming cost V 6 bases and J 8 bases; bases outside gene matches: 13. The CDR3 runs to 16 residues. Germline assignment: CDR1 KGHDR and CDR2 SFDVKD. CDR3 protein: CATSTLTGQGRYEQFF. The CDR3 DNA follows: TGTGCCACCAGTACCTTAACGGGACAGGGCAGGTATGAGCAGTTCTTC.

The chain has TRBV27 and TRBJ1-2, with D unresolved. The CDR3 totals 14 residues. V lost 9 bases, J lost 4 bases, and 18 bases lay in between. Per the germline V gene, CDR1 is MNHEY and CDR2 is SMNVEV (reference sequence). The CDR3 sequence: CASYGQRAGYGYTF. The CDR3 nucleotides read TGTGCCAGTTACGGCCAGAGGGCTGGCTATGGCTACACCTTC.

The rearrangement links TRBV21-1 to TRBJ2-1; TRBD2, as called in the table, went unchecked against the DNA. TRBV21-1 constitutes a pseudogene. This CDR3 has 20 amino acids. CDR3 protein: CASSKARPPRLPMNYNEQFF. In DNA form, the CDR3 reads TGTGCCAGCAGCAAAGCGCGTCCCCCGCGACTGCCTATGAACTACAATGAGCAGTTCTTC.

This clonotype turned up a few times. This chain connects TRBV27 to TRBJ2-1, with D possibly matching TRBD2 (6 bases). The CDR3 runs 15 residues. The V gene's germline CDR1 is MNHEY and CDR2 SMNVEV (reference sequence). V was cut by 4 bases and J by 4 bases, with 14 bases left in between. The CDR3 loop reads CASSYNGSPYNEQFF. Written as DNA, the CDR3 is TGTGCCAGCAGTTATAACGGGAGCCCTTACAATGAGCAGTTCTTC.

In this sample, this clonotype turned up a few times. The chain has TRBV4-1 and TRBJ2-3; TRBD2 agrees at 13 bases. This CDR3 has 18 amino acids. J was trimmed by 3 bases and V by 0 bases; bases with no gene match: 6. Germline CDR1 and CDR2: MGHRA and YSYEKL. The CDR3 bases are TGCGCCAGCAGCCAAGAAGGGACTAGCGGGATAACAACAGATACGCAGTATTTT. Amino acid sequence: CASSQEGTSGITTDTQYF.

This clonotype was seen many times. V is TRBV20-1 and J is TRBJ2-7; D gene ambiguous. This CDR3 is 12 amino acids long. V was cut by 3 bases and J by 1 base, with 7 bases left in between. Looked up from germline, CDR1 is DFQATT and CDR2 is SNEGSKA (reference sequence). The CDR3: CSARGNSYEQYF. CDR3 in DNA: TGCAGTGCTAGGGGGAATTCCTACGAGCAGTACTTC.

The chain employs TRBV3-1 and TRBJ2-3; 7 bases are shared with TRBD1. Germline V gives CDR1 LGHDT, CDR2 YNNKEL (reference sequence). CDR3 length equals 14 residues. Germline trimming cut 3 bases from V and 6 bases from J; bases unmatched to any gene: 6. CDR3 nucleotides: TGTGCCAGCAGCCAGGGATACAGGGGCGATACGCAGTATTTT. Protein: CASSQGYRGDTQYF.

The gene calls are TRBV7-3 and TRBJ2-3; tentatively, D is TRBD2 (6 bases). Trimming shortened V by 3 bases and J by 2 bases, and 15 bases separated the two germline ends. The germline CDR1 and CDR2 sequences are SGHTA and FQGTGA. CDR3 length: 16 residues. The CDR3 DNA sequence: TGTGCCAGCAGCTTTCCGGCGGGAACTCTCACAGATACGCAGTATTTT. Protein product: CASSFPAGTLTDTQYF.

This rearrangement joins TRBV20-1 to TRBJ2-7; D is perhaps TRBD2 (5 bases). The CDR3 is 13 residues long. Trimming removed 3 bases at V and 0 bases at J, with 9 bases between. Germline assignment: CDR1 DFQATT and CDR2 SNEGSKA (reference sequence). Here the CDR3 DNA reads TGCAGTGCTAGCCCAGGACTCTCCTACGAGCAGTACTTC. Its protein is CSASPGLSYEQYF.

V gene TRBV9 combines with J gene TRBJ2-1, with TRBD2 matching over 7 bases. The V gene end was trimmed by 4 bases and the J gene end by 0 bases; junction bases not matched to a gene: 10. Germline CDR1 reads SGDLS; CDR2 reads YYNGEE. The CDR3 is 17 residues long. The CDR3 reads CASSQGLAVSSYNEQFF. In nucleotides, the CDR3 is TGTGCCAGCAGCCAAGGCCTAGCGGTAAGCTCCTACAATGAGCAGTTCTTC.

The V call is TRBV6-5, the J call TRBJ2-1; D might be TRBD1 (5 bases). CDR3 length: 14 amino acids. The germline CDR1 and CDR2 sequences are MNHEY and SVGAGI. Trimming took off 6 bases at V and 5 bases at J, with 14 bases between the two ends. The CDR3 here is CASRLTDRDNEQFF. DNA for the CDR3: TGTGCCAGCAGACTCACCGACAGAGACAATGAGCAGTTCTTC.

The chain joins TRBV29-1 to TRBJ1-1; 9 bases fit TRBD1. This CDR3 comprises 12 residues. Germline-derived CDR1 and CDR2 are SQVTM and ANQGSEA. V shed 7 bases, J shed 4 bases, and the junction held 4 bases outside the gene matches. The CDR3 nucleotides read TGCAGCGGGGACAGGGAACGCACTGAAGCTTTCTTT. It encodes CSGDRERTEAFF.

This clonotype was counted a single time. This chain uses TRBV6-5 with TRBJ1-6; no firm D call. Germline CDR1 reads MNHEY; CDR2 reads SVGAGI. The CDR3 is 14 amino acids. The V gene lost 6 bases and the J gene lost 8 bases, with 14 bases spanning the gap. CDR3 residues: CASRALGRDSPLHF. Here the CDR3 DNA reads TGTGCCAGCAGGGCCTTGGGTAGGGATTCACCCCTCCACTTT.

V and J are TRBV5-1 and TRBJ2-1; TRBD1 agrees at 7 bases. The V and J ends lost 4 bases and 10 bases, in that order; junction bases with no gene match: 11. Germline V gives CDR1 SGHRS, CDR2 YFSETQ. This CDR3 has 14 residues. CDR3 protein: CASSLTGTVYEQFF. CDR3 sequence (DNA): TGCGCCAGCAGCCTCACCGGGACAGTATACGAGCAGTTCTTC.

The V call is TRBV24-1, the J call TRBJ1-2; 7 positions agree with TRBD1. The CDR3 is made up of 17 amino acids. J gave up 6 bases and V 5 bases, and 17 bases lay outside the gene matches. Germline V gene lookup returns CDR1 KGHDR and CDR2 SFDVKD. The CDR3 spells CATSGLEGTAGEDGYTF. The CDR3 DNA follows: TGTGCCACCAGTGGCCTCGAAGGGACAGCCGGAGAGGATGGCTACACCTTC.

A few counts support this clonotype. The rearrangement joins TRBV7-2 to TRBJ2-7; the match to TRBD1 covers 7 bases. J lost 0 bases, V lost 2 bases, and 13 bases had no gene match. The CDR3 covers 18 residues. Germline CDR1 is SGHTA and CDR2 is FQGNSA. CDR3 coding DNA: TGTGCCAGCAGCTTAAACCGGCTGACAGGGTGGGGCTCCTACGAGCAGTACTTC. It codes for CASSLNRLTGWGSYEQYF.

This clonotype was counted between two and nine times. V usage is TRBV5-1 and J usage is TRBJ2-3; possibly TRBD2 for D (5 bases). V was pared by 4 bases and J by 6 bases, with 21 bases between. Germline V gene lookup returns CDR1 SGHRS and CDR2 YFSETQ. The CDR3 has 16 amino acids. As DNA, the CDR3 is TGCGCCAGCAGCCGGGATGGCCTAACCCGGTGGGATACGCAGTATTTT. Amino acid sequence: CASSRDGLTRWDTQYF.

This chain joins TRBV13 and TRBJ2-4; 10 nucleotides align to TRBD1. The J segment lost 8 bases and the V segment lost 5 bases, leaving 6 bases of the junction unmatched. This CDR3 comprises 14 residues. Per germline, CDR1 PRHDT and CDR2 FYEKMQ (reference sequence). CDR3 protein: CASSIRDRGDIQYF. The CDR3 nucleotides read TGTGCCAGCAGCATCCGGGACAGGGGTGACATTCAGTACTTC. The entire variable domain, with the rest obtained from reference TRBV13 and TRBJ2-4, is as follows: AAGVIQSPRHLIKEKRETATLKCYPIPRHDTVYWYQQGPGQDPQFLISFYEKMQSDKGSIPDRFSAQQFSDYHSELNMSSLELGDSALYFCASSIRDRGDIQYFGAGTRLSVL.

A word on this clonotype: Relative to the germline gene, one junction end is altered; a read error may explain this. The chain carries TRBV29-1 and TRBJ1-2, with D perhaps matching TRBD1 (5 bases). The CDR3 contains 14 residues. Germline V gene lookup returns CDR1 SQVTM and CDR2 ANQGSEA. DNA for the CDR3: TGCAGCATTGAACGAGGGGCAAGGAACTATGGCTACACCTTC. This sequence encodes CSIERGARNYGYTF.

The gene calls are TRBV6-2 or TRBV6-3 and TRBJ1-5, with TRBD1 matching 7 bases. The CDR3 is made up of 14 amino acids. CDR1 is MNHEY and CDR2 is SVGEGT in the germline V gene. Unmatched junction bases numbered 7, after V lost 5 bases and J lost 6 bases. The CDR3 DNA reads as TGTGCCAGCAGTATAACGACAGGGACTCAGCCCCAGCATTTT. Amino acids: CASSITTGTQPQHF.

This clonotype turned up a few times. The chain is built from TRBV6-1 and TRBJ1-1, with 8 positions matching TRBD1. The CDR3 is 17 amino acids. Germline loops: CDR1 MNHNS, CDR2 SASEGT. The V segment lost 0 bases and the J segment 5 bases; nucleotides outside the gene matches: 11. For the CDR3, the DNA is TGTGCCAGCAGTGAAGCGGGGACAGGCCTAGGGTGGACTGAAGCTTTCTTT. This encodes CASSEAGTGLGWTEAFF.

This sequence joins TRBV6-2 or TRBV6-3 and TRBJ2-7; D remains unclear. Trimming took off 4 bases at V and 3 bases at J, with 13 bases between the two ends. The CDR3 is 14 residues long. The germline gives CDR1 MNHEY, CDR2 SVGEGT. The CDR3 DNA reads TGTGCCAGCAGTTCACCGGGCCGGAACTACGAGCAGTACTTC. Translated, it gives CASSSPGRNYEQYF.